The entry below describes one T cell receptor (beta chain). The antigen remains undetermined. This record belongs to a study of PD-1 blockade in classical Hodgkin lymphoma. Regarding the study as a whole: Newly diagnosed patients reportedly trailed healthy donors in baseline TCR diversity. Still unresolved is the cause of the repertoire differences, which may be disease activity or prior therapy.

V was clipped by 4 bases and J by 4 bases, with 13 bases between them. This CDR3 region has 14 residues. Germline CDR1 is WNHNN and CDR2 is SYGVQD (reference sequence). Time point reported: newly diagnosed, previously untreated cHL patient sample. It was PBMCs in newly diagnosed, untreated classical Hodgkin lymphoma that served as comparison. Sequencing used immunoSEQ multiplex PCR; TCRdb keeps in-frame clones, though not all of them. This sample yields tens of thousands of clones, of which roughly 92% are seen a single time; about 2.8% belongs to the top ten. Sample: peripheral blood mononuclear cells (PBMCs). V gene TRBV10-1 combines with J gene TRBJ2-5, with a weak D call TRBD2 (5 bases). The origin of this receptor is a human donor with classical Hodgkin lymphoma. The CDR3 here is CASSVDGIRETQYF. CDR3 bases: TGCGCCAGCAGTGTGGACGGGATCAGAGAGACCCAGTACTTC.